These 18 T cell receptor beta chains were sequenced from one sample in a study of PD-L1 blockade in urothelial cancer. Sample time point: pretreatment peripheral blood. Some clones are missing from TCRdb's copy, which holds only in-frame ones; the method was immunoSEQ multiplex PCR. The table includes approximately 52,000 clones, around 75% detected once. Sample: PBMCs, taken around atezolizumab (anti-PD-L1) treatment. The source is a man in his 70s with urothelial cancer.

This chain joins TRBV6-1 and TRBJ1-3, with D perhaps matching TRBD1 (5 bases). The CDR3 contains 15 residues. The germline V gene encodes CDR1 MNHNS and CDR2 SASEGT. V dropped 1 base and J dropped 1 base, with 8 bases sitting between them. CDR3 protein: CASSEGRGSGNTIYF. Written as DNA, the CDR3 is TGTGCCAGCAGTGAAGGTCGGGGGTCTGGAAACACCATATATTTT.

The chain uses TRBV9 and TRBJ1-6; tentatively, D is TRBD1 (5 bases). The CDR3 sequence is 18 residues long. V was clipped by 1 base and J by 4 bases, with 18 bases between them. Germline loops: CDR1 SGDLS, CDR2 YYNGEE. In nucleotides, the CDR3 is TGTGCCAGCAGCGTATCCCCTAGTGGCAGGGATTATAATTCACCCCTCCACTTT. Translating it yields CASSVSPSGRDYNSPLHF.

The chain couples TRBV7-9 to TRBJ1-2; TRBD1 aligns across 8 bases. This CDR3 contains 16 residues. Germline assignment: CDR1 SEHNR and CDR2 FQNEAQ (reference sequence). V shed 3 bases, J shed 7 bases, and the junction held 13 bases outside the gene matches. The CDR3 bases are TGTGCCAGCAGCTTCCTTACCTACAGGGGGGAAGGTGGCTACACCTTC. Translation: CASSFLTYRGEGGYTF.

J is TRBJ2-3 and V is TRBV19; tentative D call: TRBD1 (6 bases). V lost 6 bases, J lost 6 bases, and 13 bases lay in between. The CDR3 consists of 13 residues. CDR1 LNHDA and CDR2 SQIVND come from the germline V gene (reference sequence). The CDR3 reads CASRLTGFDTQYF. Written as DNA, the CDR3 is TGTGCCAGTAGGCTGACAGGTTTCGATACGCAGTATTTT.

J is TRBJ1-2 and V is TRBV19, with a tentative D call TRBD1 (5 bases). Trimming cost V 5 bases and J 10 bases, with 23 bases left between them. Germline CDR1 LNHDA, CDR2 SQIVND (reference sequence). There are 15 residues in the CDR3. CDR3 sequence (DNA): TGTGCCAGTAGTCCGAACGGACACGTTCCATTGCCCTACACCTTC. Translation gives CASSPNGHVPLPYTF.

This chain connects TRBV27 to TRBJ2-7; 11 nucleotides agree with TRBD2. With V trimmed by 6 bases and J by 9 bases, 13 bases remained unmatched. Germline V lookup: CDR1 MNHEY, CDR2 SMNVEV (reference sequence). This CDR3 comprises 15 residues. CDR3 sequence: CASSTSSGLAGTQYF. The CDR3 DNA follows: TGTGCCAGCAGCACTTCCTCCGGACTAGCGGGTACGCAGTACTTC.

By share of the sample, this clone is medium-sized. The CDR3 loop is CASSSGQANTIYF. CDR3 DNA: TGTGCCAGCAGCTCGGGACAGGCCAACACCATATATTTT. The chain carries TRBV7-6 and TRBJ1-3, with 8 bases aligning to TRBD1. Germline trimming cut 4 bases from V and 7 bases from J; bases unmatched to any gene: 3. This CDR3 region has 13 residues. CDR1 and CDR2 from the germline V gene are SGHVS and FNYEAQ.

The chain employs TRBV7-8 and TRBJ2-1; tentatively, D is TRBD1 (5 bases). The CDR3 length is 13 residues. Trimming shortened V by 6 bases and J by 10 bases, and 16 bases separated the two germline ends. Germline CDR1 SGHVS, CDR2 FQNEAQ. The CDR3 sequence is CASSLNRYPEQFF. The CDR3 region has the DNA TGTGCCAGCAGTCTTAACAGGTACCCAGAGCAGTTCTTC.

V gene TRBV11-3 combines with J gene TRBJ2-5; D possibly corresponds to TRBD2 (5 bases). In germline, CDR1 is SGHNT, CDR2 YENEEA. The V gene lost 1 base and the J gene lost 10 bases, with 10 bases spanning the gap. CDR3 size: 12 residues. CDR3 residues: CASSLGVEGQYF. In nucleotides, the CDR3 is TGTGCCAGCAGCTTAGGGGTAGAGGGCCAGTACTTC.

This chain's CDR3 is CASSRDRGMPNQPQHF. As DNA, the CDR3 is TGTGCCAGTAGTAGGGATCGGGGAATGCCGAATCAGCCCCAGCATTTT. The genes are TRBV19 and TRBJ1-5; D is uncertain. Germline-derived CDR1 and CDR2 are LNHDA and SQIVND (reference sequence). The CDR3 has 16 amino acids. The V and J ends lost 4 bases and 4 bases respectively, with 17 bases between them.

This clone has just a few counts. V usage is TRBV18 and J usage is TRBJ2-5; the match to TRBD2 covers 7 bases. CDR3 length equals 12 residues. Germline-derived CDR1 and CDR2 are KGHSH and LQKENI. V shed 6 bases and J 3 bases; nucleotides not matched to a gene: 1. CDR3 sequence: CASSLAEETQYF. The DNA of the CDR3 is TGTGCCAGCTCGCTAGCGGAAGAGACCCAGTACTTC. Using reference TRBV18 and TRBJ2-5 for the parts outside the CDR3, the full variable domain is NAGVMQNPRHLVRRRGQEARLRCSPMKGHSHVYWYRQLPEEGLKFMVYLQKENIIDESGMPKERFSAEFPKEGPSILRIQQVVRGDSAAYFCASSLAEETQYFGPGTRLLVL.

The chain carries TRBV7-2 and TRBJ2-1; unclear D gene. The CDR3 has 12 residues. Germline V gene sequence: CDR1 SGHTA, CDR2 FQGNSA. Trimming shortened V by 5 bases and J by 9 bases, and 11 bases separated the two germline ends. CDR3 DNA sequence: TGTGCCAGCAGCCCGCCCAACGGTGAGCAGTTCTTC. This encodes CASSPPNGEQFF.

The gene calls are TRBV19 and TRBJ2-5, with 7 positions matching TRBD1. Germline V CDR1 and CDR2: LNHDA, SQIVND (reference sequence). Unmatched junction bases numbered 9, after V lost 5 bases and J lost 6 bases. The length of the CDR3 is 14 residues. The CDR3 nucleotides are TGTGCCAGTAGTTATAGGGACAGTCAAAAGACCCAGTACTTC. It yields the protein CASSYRDSQKTQYF.

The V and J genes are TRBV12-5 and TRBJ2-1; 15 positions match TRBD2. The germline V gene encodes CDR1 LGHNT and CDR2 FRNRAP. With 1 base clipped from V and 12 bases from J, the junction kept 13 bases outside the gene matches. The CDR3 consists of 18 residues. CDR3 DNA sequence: TGTGCTAGTGGTTTGGCCCAAAATGGACTAGCGGGGGGGCGCGGGCAGTTCTTC. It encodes CASGLAQNGLAGGRGQFF.

The CDR3 nucleotides read TGTGCCAGCAGCTTGGAGGTGGGAGGCACTGAAGCTTTCTTT. Translating gives CASSLEVGGTEAFF. The genes are TRBV5-6 and TRBJ1-1; D uncertain. The length of the CDR3 is 14 residues. Germline V gene sequence: CDR1 SGHDT, CDR2 YYEEEE. V lost 0 bases, J lost 4 bases, and 10 bases lay in between.

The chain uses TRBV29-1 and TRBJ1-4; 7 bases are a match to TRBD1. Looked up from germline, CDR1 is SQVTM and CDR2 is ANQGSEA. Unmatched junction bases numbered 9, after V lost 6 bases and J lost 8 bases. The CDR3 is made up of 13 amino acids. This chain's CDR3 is CSVETGPGEKLFF. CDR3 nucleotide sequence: TGCAGCGTCGAGACAGGGCCTGGGGAAAAACTGTTTTTT.

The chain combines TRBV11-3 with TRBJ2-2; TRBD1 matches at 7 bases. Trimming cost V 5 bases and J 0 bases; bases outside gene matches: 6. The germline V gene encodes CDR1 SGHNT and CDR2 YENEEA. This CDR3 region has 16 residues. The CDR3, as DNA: TGTGCCAGCAGCCCCAGAGGGACAGCGAACACCGGGGAGCTGTTTTTT. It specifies CASSPRGTANTGELFF.

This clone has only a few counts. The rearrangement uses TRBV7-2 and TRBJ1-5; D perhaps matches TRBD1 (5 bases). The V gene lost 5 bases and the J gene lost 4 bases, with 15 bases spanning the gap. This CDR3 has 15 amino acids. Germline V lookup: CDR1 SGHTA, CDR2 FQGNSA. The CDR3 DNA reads TGTGCCAGCAGCCTCGGGACTCGGGCGAATCAGCCCCAGCATTTT. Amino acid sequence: CASSLGTRANQPQHF.